This passage covers 5 T cell receptor beta chains from one sample sequenced in a study of blood T cell repertoires in COVID-19. Profiled with immunoSEQ multiplex PCR; TCRdb holds only in-frame clones, not every one. Among 62,000 or so clones listed, 80% to 90% were seen once. The sequencing sample was made of PBMCs or T cells enriched from blood (not recorded which). All receptors derive from a woman between 40 and 50 years old with acute COVID-19.

The chain uses TRBV12-3 or TRBV12-4 and TRBJ2-5, with a possible D match to TRBD2 (5 bases). The CDR3 has 13 residues. V lost 6 bases and J lost 6, with 14 bases in between. CDR3 coding DNA: TGTGCCAGCAGGGAAGCGGTCAGGAAGACCCAGTACTTC. Translating it yields CASREAVRKTQYF.

In its sample, this clone was seen a few times. CDR3 in amino acids: CASSLAGDRGFEKLFF. CDR3 in DNA: TGCGCCAGCAGCTTGGCGGGGGACAGGGGTTTTGAAAAACTGTTTTTT. The chain links TRBV5-1 to TRBJ1-4, with 10 bases lining up with TRBD1. The CDR3 covers 16 residues. Unmatched junction bases numbered 6, after V lost 0 bases and J lost 7 bases. Germline lookup yields CDR1 SGHRS and CDR2 YFSETQ. The variable domain in full, completed from reference TRBV5-1 and TRBJ1-4, reads KAGVTQTPRYLIKTRGQQVTLSCSPISGHRSVSWYQQTPGQGLQFLFEYFSETQRNKGNFPGRFSGRQFSNSRSEMNVSTLELGDSALYLCASSLAGDRGFEKLFFGSGTQLSVL.

This clone was seen a single time. The gene calls are TRBV5-1 and TRBJ2-2; TRBD1 might be the D (5 bases). Per germline, CDR1 SGHRS and CDR2 YFSETQ. The CDR3 is 16 amino acids. Deletions cut 3 bases from V and 1 base from J, with 13 bases between. The CDR3 sequence is CASSSRQSLNTGELFF. CDR3 coding DNA: TGCGCCAGCAGCTCGAGACAGAGCTTGAACACCGGGGAGCTGTTTTTT.

The chain links TRBV28 to TRBJ1-4; 7 positions match TRBD1. CDR1 is MDHEN, CDR2 SYDVKM, per germline. Germline trimming cut 6 bases from V and 6 bases from J; bases unmatched to any gene: 7. CDR3 size: 14 residues. The CDR3 DNA is TGTGCCAGCAGGTTCCTAACAGGGGATGAAAAACTGTTTTTT. It encodes CASRFLTGDEKLFF. The variable domain in full, completed from reference TRBV28 and TRBJ1-4, reads DVKVTQSSRYLVKRTGEKVFLECVQDMDHENMFWYRQDPGLGLRLIYFSYDVKMKEKGDIPEGYSVSREKKERFSLILESASTNQTSMYLCASRFLTGDEKLFFGSGTQLSVL.

The chain joins TRBV28 to TRBJ1-6, with D possibly being TRBD1 (6 bases). V dropped 5 bases and J dropped 10 bases, with 9 bases sitting between them. The CDR3 is 12 residues long. Germline CDR1 reads MDHEN; CDR2 reads SYDVKM. The CDR3 protein is CASSTGTSPLHF. The CDR3 DNA follows: TGTGCCAGCAGTACAGGGACCTCACCCCTCCACTTT. Variable domain in full (rest from reference TRBV28 and TRBJ1-6): DVKVTQSSRYLVKRTGEKVFLECVQDMDHENMFWYRQDPGLGLRLIYFSYDVKMKEKGDIPEGYSVSREKKERFSLILESASTNQTSMYLCASSTGTSPLHFGNGTRLTVT.